A selection of T cell receptor beta chains follows, all from one sample in a study of blood T cell repertoires in COVID-19. TCRdb's copy holds only in-frame clones and misses some; the assay was immunoSEQ multiplex PCR. Altogether approximately 120,000 clones are present, roughly four fifths being singletons, with the ten largest covering 13%. The sequenced sample was peripheral blood. The receptor source for this set is a human donor in a cohort sampled during active COVID-19. The CDR3 runs from the conserved cysteine through the conserved F or W. The order of the fields is CDR3 DNA, CDR3 protein, clone size, V gene, J gene, CDR3 length, D gene. A D gene is named only where the DNA matches it firmly. Where a row states a size, it is once, few, many or the class of an expanded clone; other rows omit it.

TGTGCCAGTAGACCCGGCCCTAGCGGGGTAAAAGATACGCAGTATTTT	CASRPGPSGVKDTQYF	.	TRBV19	TRBJ2-3	16	TRBD2
TGTGCCAGCAGTGATGACAGGGGGCGGGTAGATACGCAGTATTTT	CASSDDRGRVDTQYF	.	TRBV2	TRBJ2-3	15	TRBD1
TGTGCCAGCAGCTCAATGACAGAGCCATTGCATGGCTACACCTTC	CASSSMTEPLHGYTF	.	TRBV5-4	TRBJ1-2	15	.
TGTGCCAGCAGTTACTCGGGACAGGGATTAGAGGGCTACACCTTC	CASSYSGQGLEGYTF	.	TRBV6-5	TRBJ1-2	15	TRBD1
TGTGCCAGCAGCTCGGGTGGGTTGCGGGTGACAGATACGCAGTATTTT	CASSSGGLRVTDTQYF	.	TRBV5-4	TRBJ2-3	16	.
TGTGCCTCGGACAGACAGGGCCCCTACGAGCAGTACTTC	CASDRQGPYEQYF	few	TRBV30	TRBJ2-7	13	TRBD1
TGCGCCAGCAGCTTGACCCGGGGACAGGGGGCTGGCTACACCTTC	CASSLTRGQGAGYTF	once	TRBV5-1	TRBJ1-2	15	TRBD1
TGTGCCAGCAGCCCGCACTCCACGCCCCAGCATTTT	CASSPHSTPQHF	.	TRBV12-3/TRBV12-4	TRBJ1-5	12	.
TGTGCCAGCAGCTTGGCCCATGGCTACGAGCAGTACTTC	CASSLAHGYEQYF	.	TRBV7-8	TRBJ2-7	13	.
TGTGCCAGCAGCCTAACAGGGGGCGGCGAGACCCAGTACTTC	CASSLTGGGETQYF	.	TRBV5-4	TRBJ2-5	14	TRBD1
TGTGCCAGCAGTGAAAGGGACAGGTGGGGGTCGGGGCAGTACTTC	CASSERDRWGSGQYF	.	TRBV6-1	TRBJ2-7	15	TRBD1
TGTGCCTGGGATGGACAGTCCTACGAGCAGTACTTC	CAWDGQSYEQYF	.	TRBV30	TRBJ2-7	12	.
TGTGCCAGCAGCAAAGGTGGGGGAGGGGCGGCACCCCTCCACTTT	CASSKGGGGAAPLHF	few	TRBV21-1	TRBJ1-6	15	.
TGTGCCAGCGCCCGGCGGCAGAACACTGAAGCTTTCTTT	CASARRQNTEAFF	.	TRBV19	TRBJ1-1	13	.
TGTGCCAGTAGTACCAGGGGTTGGCATGGCTACACCTTC	CASSTRGWHGYTF	.	TRBV19	TRBJ1-2	13	.
TGTGCCAGCACCCCCGCGACAGGGGGGAATGAAAAACTGTTTTTT	CASTPATGGNEKLFF	.	TRBV6-5	TRBJ1-4	15	TRBD1
TGTGCCAGCAGAGTAAGCGGGGTCTACGAGCAGTACTTC	CASRVSGVYEQYF	.	TRBV12-3/TRBV12-4	TRBJ2-7	13	TRBD2
TGTGCCAGCAGCTTAAGGGACAATAATTCACCCCTCCACTTT	CASSLRDNNSPLHF	.	TRBV7-8	TRBJ1-6	14	.
TGCGCCAGCAGCCGCCCGAGACAGGGGGCCGAGAACACTGAAGCTTTCTTT	CASSRPRQGAENTEAFF	.	TRBV4-1	TRBJ1-1	17	TRBD1
TGTGCCAGCAGCTGGAGACAGAAGCCCAACTATGGCTACACCTTC	CASSWRQKPNYGYTF	many	TRBV13	TRBJ1-2	15	.
TGTGCCAGCAGCTCTTACGACCGACAGGGGGGGAAGGACTATGGCTACACCTTC	CASSSYDRQGGKDYGYTF	.	TRBV5-4	TRBJ1-2	18	TRBD1
TGCGCCAGCAGCCAATCCACCAGGGGCACCATATATTTT	CASSQSTRGTIYF	.	TRBV4-1	TRBJ1-3	13	.
TGTGCCAGCATCTCAGAGGTTAACACTGAAGCTTTCTTT	CASISEVNTEAFF	.	TRBV7-9	TRBJ1-1	13	.
TGTGCCAGCAGTGACTGCAGGGCTGGGGACGAGCAGTACTTC	CASSDCRAGDEQYF	.	TRBV6-4	TRBJ2-7	14	.
TGTGCCAGCAGTTTATTCCCCTCCCGCAATGAGCAGTTCTTC	CASSLFPSRNEQFF	.	TRBV27	TRBJ2-1	14	.
TGTGCCAGCAGCTTGTCTTTCGGTACAGGGGTTAATGAAAAACTGTTTTTT	CASSLSFGTGVNEKLFF	.	TRBV5-5	TRBJ1-4	17	TRBD1
TGCAGTGCTAGTTGGACTGGGGAAAAACTGTTTTTT	CSASWTGEKLFF	once	TRBV20-1	TRBJ1-4	12	.
TGTGCCAGCAGCGAAAGCCAGCCGCAGGTGGGAAACACCATATATTTT	CASSESQPQVGNTIYF	.	TRBV6-1	TRBJ1-3	16	.
TGTGCCAGTAGTCCCCGACAGAACACCGGGGAGCTGTTTTTT	CASSPRQNTGELFF	.	TRBV19	TRBJ2-2	14	.
TGCGCCAGCAGGGGCTACGGAGGGTCTGGGGCCAACGTCCTGACTTTC	CASRGYGGSGANVLTF	.	TRBV5-1	TRBJ2-6	16	.
TGTGCCAGCAGTTTAATGGGCCGGGGAGATCAGCCCCAGCATTTT	CASSLMGRGDQPQHF	many	TRBV27	TRBJ1-5	15	.
TGCGCCAGCAGTGAGTCAGGGGGAAGAAGCACAGATACGCAGTATTTT	CASSESGGRSTDTQYF	once	TRBV10-1	TRBJ2-3	16	.
TGTGCCAGCAGCCAAATCCGGAGTTCCGGGGAGCTGTTTTTT	CASSQIRSSGELFF	few	TRBV3-1/TRBV3-2	TRBJ2-2	14	.
TGTGCCAGCAGTCTCTCGACAACCACCAACTATGGCTACACCTTC	CASSLSTTTNYGYTF	few	TRBV28	TRBJ1-2	15	.
TGTGCCAGCAGTTCAAGGAGTACGCAGTATTTT	CASSSRSTQYF	.	TRBV6-5	TRBJ2-3	11	.
TGTGCCAGCAGCCAATACCTAGGGACAGTTCAAGAGACCCAGTACTTC	CASSQYLGTVQETQYF	.	TRBV14	TRBJ2-5	16	TRBD1
TGTGCCAGCAGCTTACGGGGAATTACGAATGGGGAGCTGTTTTTT	CASSLRGITNGELFF	.	TRBV11-3	TRBJ2-2	15	.
TGTGCCAGCAGCGCGGAAAGGGGCCACGAGCAGTACTTC	CASSAERGHEQYF	.	TRBV11-2	TRBJ2-7	13	.
TGTGCCAGCAGCTTAGAAAGTCTAGATGGTGTGGCCCAGTACTTC	CASSLESLDGVAQYF	.	TRBV7-2	TRBJ2-5	15	.
TGTGCCAGCAGCTTAGGAAGTGTAGGAACAGGGCGGCATACTGAAGCTTTCTTT	CASSLGSVGTGRHTEAFF	once	TRBV7-8	TRBJ1-1	18	.
TGTGCCAGCAGCGCCGAAGGGGATCGCTACACCTTC	CASSAEGDRYTF	.	TRBV9	TRBJ1-2	12	.